The 27 T cell receptor beta chains presented below share a single source sample, sequenced in a study of blood T cell repertoires in COVID-19. Profiling relied on immunoSEQ multiplex PCR, and the TCRdb table lists in-frame clones only, not all of them. The sample has about 140,000 clones; 65% to 80% are singletons. The sequencing sample was made of peripheral blood. The source of these receptors is a woman aged 60-70 years with acute or convalescent COVID-19.

The chain has TRBV30 and TRBJ2-7, with D maybe TRBD2 (6 bases). The germline CDR1 and CDR2 sequences are GTSNPN and SVGIG (reference sequence). The CDR3 length is 13 residues. Trimming took 4 bases from V and 0 from J, leaving 10 bases between them. This CDR3 reads CAWNPSASYEQYF. For the CDR3, the DNA is TGTGCCTGGAACCCTAGCGCCTCCTACGAGCAGTACTTC.

The chain couples TRBV7-9 to TRBJ2-1, with a weak D call TRBD1 (6 bases). Trimming removed 4 bases from V and 8 bases from J, with 15 bases in between. CDR1 is SEHNR and CDR2 is FQNEAQ in the germline V gene (reference sequence). The CDR3 loop spans 14 amino acids. The CDR3 sequence: CASSSQGHLHEQFF. CDR3 sequence (DNA): TGTGCCAGCAGCTCACAGGGCCATCTTCATGAGCAGTTCTTC.

The V gene is TRBV2, the J gene TRBJ1-1; D is ambiguous. Germline V gives CDR1 SNHLY, CDR2 FYNNEI. Trimming took off 5 bases at V and 1 base at J, with 11 bases between the two ends. This CDR3 is 14 amino acids long. CDR3 DNA sequence: TGTGCCAGCAGTCCGACGGGTCAGAACACTGAAGCTTTCTTT. Amino acids: CASSPTGQNTEAFF. Combining the CDR3 with reference TRBV2 and TRBJ1-1 gives the whole variable domain EPEVTQTPSHQVTQMGQEVILRCVPISNHLYFYWYRQILGQKVEFLVSFYNNEISEKSEIFDDQFSVERPDGSNFTLKIRSTKLEDSAMYFCASSPTGQNTEAFFGQGTRLTVV.

This chain joins TRBV6-4 and TRBJ2-3, with D possibly TRBD2 on 5 matching bases. Germline-derived CDR1 and CDR2 are MRHNA and SNTAGT. Trimming took off 6 bases at V and 2 bases at J, with 15 bases between the two ends. The CDR3 loop spans 15 amino acids. DNA for the CDR3: TGTGCCAGCAGCGAGTCAGCGGACCCCACAGATACGCAGTATTTT. Translating it yields CASSESADPTDTQYF.

This clone was detected only a few times. The CDR3 loop reads CASSSKLAGTGTDTQYF. In nucleotides, the CDR3 is TGCGCCAGCAGCTCTAAGCTAGCGGGAACTGGCACAGATACGCAGTATTTT. This sequence joins TRBV5-1 and TRBJ2-3; 9 bases are shared with TRBD2. Germline lookup yields CDR1 SGHRS and CDR2 YFSETQ. The CDR3 has 17 amino acids. The trim removed 3 bases at V and 1 base at J, leaving 9 bases unmatched.

The genes are TRBV11-2 and TRBJ2-3, with D hard to call. Per the germline V gene, CDR1 is SGHAT and CDR2 is FQNNGV. Trimming removed 0 bases from V and 4 bases from J, with 8 bases in between. The CDR3 runs 14 residues. The CDR3 is CASSLDRFSDTQYF. CDR3 bases: TGTGCCAGCAGCTTAGACAGGTTTTCAGATACGCAGTATTTT.

This clone was observed a few times. The chain uses TRBV5-6 and TRBJ2-1; 11 bases map to TRBD2. Germline V gives CDR1 SGHDT, CDR2 YYEEEE. V was clipped by 3 bases and J by 6 bases; unmatched bases: 17. The length of the CDR3 is 19 residues. The CDR3 DNA reads TGTGCCAGCAGCTCGCCGGGGACGCTTAGGCTAGCGGGAGGCAATGAGCAGTTCTTC. Residues: CASSSPGTLRLAGGNEQFF.

V gene TRBV5-1 combines with J gene TRBJ2-2; 9 bases match TRBD1. Germline trimming cut 5 bases from V and 7 bases from J; bases unmatched to any gene: 6. CDR1 and CDR2 from the germline V gene are SGHRS and YFSETQ. This CDR3 spans 14 amino acids. Here the CDR3 reads CASSTTGGIGELFF. The CDR3 coding sequence is TGCGCCAGCAGTACAACAGGGGGCATCGGGGAGCTGTTTTTT.

The gene calls are TRBV25-1 and TRBJ1-2; 8 nucleotides match TRBD1. Germline V lookup: CDR1 MGHDK, CDR2 SYGVNS. V was clipped by 8 bases and J by 1 base; unmatched bases: 0. This CDR3 has 12 residues. CDR3 region: CASGQGNYGYTF. In DNA, the CDR3 is TGTGCCAGCGGACAGGGTAACTATGGCTACACCTTC.

This clone was detected only a few times. V gene TRBV7-2 combines with J gene TRBJ2-3; D gene ambiguous. Germline V lookup: CDR1 SGHTA, CDR2 FQGNSA. The CDR3 runs 12 residues. Trimming pared 6 bases from V and 6 bases from J, leaving 10 bases between. The CDR3 nucleotides are TGTGCCAGCAGTCCTCATGCGGATACGCAGTATTTT. Translation: CASSPHADTQYF. The full variable domain, its missing parts supplied by reference TRBV7-2 and TRBJ2-3, is GAGVSQSPSNKVTEKGKDVELRCDPISGHTALYWYRQSLGQGLEFLIYFQGNSAPDKSGLPSDRFSAERTGGSVSTLTIQRTQQEDSAVYLCASSPHADTQYFGPGTRLTVL.

This rearrangement joins TRBV10-1 to TRBJ2-2, with TRBD2 identical over 9 bases. The junction had 10 bases not matched to a gene; V was cut back by 2 bases and J by 9 bases. Germline CDR1 reads WNHNN; CDR2 reads SYGVQD (reference sequence). The CDR3 spans 16 residues. CDR3 amino acids: CASSEGSAGGIRELFF. CDR3 bases: TGCGCCAGCAGTGAGGGTTCAGCGGGAGGCATCCGGGAGCTGTTTTTT.

Note on this clone: Within the sample, other DNA sequences also encode this same CDR3. The chain couples TRBV18 to TRBJ2-5, with D uncertain. Germline CDR1 KGHSH, CDR2 LQKENI. V lost 3 bases and J lost 5, with 4 bases in between. This CDR3 has 11 amino acids. The CDR3 sequence: CASSPEETQYF. CDR3 in DNA: TGTGCCAGCTCACCGGAGGAGACCCAGTACTTC.

This rearrangement joins TRBV2 to TRBJ2-4; 14 bases are shared with TRBD2. This CDR3 spans 18 amino acids. CDR1 is SNHLY, CDR2 FYNNEI, per germline. With 1 base clipped from V and 4 bases from J, the junction kept 6 bases outside the gene matches. The CDR3 nucleotides are TGTGCCAGCAGTGAAGAAAGGGGACTAGCGGGAGAGAAAAACATTCAGTACTTC. Encoded protein: CASSEERGLAGEKNIQYF.

The chain joins TRBV6-6 to TRBJ2-7, with 14 bases aligning to TRBD2. With V trimmed by 6 bases and J by 6 bases, 4 bases remained unmatched. Germline V gene lookup returns CDR1 MNHNY and CDR2 SVGAGI (reference sequence). The CDR3 contains 14 residues. CDR3 DNA: TGTGCCAGCAGGAATGGACTAGCGGGAGGCGAGCAGTACTTC. Translation: CASRNGLAGGEQYF.

The chain recombines TRBV28 with TRBJ2-6; D not certain. The CDR3 loop spans 15 amino acids. The V gene lost 1 base and the J gene lost 1 base, with 5 bases spanning the gap. Germline assignment: CDR1 MDHEN and CDR2 SYDVKM. The CDR3 loop reads CASSLLASGANVLTF. As DNA, the CDR3 is TGTGCCAGCAGTTTATTGGCTTCTGGGGCCAACGTCCTGACTTTC.

The chain recombines TRBV6-1 with TRBJ1-4, with TRBD1 as a possible D gene (5 bases). Trimming took 7 bases from V and 8 from J, leaving 17 bases between them. Germline lookup yields CDR1 MNHNS and CDR2 SASEGT. CDR3 length: 14 residues. CDR3 nucleotides: TGTGCCAGCACCACAGGTCACTGGGGCGAAAAACTGTTTTTT. As protein: CASTTGHWGEKLFF.

The V call is TRBV3-1 (or the pseudogene TRBV3-2), the J call TRBJ1-5, with D uncertain. The CDR3 length is 14 residues. Trimming stripped 0 bases from V and 6 bases from J, with 9 bases between. Germline V gene sequence: CDR1 LGHDT, CDR2 YNNKEL (reference sequence). In nucleotides, the CDR3 is TGTGCCAGCAGCCAAGATAAGTTAGCTCAGCCCCAGCATTTT. Its protein is CASSQDKLAQPQHF.

The chain employs TRBV6-5 and TRBJ2-1; 7 nucleotides agree with TRBD1. Germline loops: CDR1 MNHEY, CDR2 SVGAGI. V shed 8 bases, J shed 6 bases, and the junction held 13 bases outside the gene matches. The CDR3 has 15 residues. CDR3 loop: CASAPDRVNTNEQFF. The CDR3 nucleotides are TGTGCCAGCGCCCCTGACAGGGTTAATACCAATGAGCAGTTCTTC.

The CDR3 DNA sequence: TGTGCCAGCAGGACGGACAGGGCGAACACCGGGGAGCTGTTTTTT. This codes for CASRTDRANTGELFF. This sequence joins TRBV28 and TRBJ2-2, with 8 bases that match TRBD1. J lost 0 bases, V lost 6 bases, and 3 bases had no gene match. The CDR3 totals 15 residues. CDR1 and CDR2 (germline): MDHEN, SYDVKM.

The V gene is TRBV3-1 (or the pseudogene TRBV3-2), the J gene TRBJ2-3, with D unresolved. The CDR3 covers 14 residues. The V gene lost 3 bases and the J gene lost 2 bases, with 9 bases spanning the gap. CDR1 LGHDT and CDR2 YNNKEL come from the germline V gene (reference sequence). The CDR3 protein is CASSHWADTDTQYF. CDR3 nucleotide sequence: TGTGCCAGCAGCCATTGGGCTGACACAGATACGCAGTATTTT.

The chain employs TRBV4-1 and TRBJ2-7; D is possibly TRBD1 (5 bases). CDR1 is MGHRA and CDR2 is YSYEKL in the germline V gene. CDR3 length: 18 residues. The V gene lost 0 bases and the J gene lost 1 base, with 19 bases spanning the gap. CDR3 amino acids: CASSQDYPSGAMSYEQYF. Here the CDR3 DNA reads TGCGCCAGCAGCCAAGATTATCCTTCTGGGGCTATGTCCTACGAGCAGTACTTC.

This clone was seen more than once but under ten times. V gene TRBV4-1 combines with J gene TRBJ1-3, with D perhaps TRBD1 (5 bases). CDR3 length: 15 residues. Deletions cut 0 bases from V and 2 bases from J, with 8 bases between. From germline, CDR1 is MGHRA and CDR2 YSYEKL. The CDR3 sequence: CASSQEWGAGNTIYF. The CDR3 DNA sequence: TGCGCCAGCAGCCAAGAGTGGGGGGCTGGAAACACCATATATTTT.

A few counts support this clone. This sequence joins TRBV7-9 and TRBJ2-1, with a weak D call TRBD2 (6 bases). The V and J ends lost 4 bases and 8 bases respectively, with 9 bases between them. CDR3 length: 12 residues. CDR1 and CDR2 from the germline V gene are SEHNR and FQNEAQ (reference sequence). Here the CDR3 reads CASSSSVDEQFF. CDR3 nucleotide sequence: TGTGCCAGCAGCTCTAGCGTAGATGAGCAGTTCTTC. Filled out from reference TRBV7-9 and TRBJ2-1, the complete variable domain reads DTGVSQNPRHKITKRGQNVTFRCDPISEHNRLYWYRQTLGQGPEFLTYFQNEAQLEKSRLLSDRFSAERPKGSFSTLEIQRTEQGDSAMYLCASSSSVDEQFFGPGTRLTVL.

This chain connects TRBV9 to TRBJ2-7; the D gene is possibly TRBD2 (5 bases). CDR3 length: 14 residues. Trimming stripped 1 base from V and 2 bases from J, with 10 bases between. Germline values: CDR1 SGDLS, CDR2 YYNGEE. CDR3 amino acids: CASSVPGSTYEQYF. Here the CDR3 DNA reads TGTGCCAGCAGCGTACCGGGGAGTACCTACGAGCAGTACTTC.

The chain couples TRBV25-1 to TRBJ2-2; tentatively, D is TRBD2 (6 bases). The V and J ends lost 2 bases and 4 bases respectively, with 14 bases between them. The germline CDR1 and CDR2 sequences are MGHDK and SYGVNS. This CDR3 is 16 amino acids long. CDR3 loop: CASSEGGALITGELFF. The CDR3 nucleotides are TGTGCCAGCAGTGAAGGCGGGGCCCTTATCACCGGGGAGCTGTTTTTT.

V usage is TRBV6-1 and J usage is TRBJ1-5, with 9 positions matching TRBD1. The CDR3 totals 16 residues. V was clipped by 4 bases and J by 6 bases; unmatched bases: 10. Germline-derived CDR1 and CDR2 are MNHNS and SASEGT. CDR3: CASSVYNRGLIQPQHF. Written as DNA, the CDR3 is TGTGCCAGCAGTGTATATAACAGGGGGCTCATTCAGCCCCAGCATTTT.

Written as DNA, the CDR3 is TGTGCCAGCAGCTTAGCGCAGGGAACTAATGAAAAACTGTTTTTT. Translation: CASSLAQGTNEKLFF. J is TRBJ1-4 and V is TRBV7-9; D possibly corresponds to TRBD1 (5 bases). V gave up 0 bases and J gave up 1 base, with 6 bases separating them. The CDR3 has 15 amino acids. The germline V gene encodes CDR1 SEHNR and CDR2 FQNEAQ (reference sequence).